This TCR beta chain was identified during a study of cytomegalovirus exposure and HLA in healthy donors. Turning to the study itself: Most genotyped donors, 81% of 350 to 500, had Caucasian-associated genetic ancestry.

The CDR3 length is 17 residues. CDR1 and CDR2 from the germline V gene are MNHEY and SMNVEV (reference sequence). The ends lost 6 bases at V and 7 bases at J; junction bases unmatched: 15. Both 60 Vbeta primers and 13 Jbeta primers went into the PCR. Measured with immunoSEQ multiplex PCR; TCRdb has only the in-frame clones, and not every one. The profile shows 100,000 to 150,000 clones, roughly 80% of them singletons. The TCR sequence derives from a man aged 25-45 years in good health and CMV-seropositive. The chain carries TRBV27 and TRBJ2-2, with 9 nucleotides matching TRBD2. The sequenced material came from PBMCs. The CDR3 protein is CASSRGSLAGYGGELFF. Here the CDR3 DNA reads TGTGCCAGCAGCCGGGGGTCCCTAGCGGGATATGGCGGGGAGCTGTTTTTT.